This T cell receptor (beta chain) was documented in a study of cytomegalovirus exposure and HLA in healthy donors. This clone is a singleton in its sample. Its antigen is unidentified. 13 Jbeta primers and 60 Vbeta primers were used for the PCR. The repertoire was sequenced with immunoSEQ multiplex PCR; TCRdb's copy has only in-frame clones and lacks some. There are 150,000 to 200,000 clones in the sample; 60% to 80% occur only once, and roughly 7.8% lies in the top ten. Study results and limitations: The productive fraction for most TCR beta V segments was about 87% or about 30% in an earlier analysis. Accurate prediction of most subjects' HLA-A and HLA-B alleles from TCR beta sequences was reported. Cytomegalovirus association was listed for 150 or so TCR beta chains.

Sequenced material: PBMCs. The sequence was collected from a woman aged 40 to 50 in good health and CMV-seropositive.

The CDR3 is CASSYYSNQPQHF. In DNA, the CDR3 is TGTGCCAGCAGTTATTATAGCAATCAGCCCCAGCATTTT. This chain joins TRBV28 and TRBJ1-5; D not certain. CDR1 and CDR2 from the germline V gene are MDHEN and SYDVKM. V gave up 4 bases and J gave up 0 bases, with 4 bases separating them. The CDR3 runs to 13 residues.